This section outlines one TCR beta chain sequence together with its context. The antigen is undetermined. This specimen comes from a study of cytomegalovirus exposure and HLA in healthy donors. Study conclusions and caveats: In an earlier analysis, productive rearrangement rates for most beta V segments clustered near 87% or 30%. Many donors carried some public TCRs, although rarity characterized most TCR sequences.

Germline CDR1 reads SGHTA; CDR2 reads FQGNSA. J was trimmed by 0 bases and V by 7 bases; bases with no gene match: 7. The CDR3 is 15 amino acids. Researchers ran the PCR with 60 Vbeta and 13 Jbeta primers. Here immunoSEQ multiplex PCR was the method, and the copy in TCRdb shows in-frame clones only, minus some. The sample consists of 90,000 to 140,000 clones, around 72% of them appearing once. The TCR was taken from a male donor in good health and CMV-seronegative. Sequenced input: PBMCs. J is TRBJ2-3 and V is TRBV7-2; 7 bases are a match to TRBD1. CDR3 region: CASNSQGISTDTQYF. DNA of the CDR3: TGTGCCAGCAACTCACAGGGGATAAGCACAGATACGCAGTATTTT.